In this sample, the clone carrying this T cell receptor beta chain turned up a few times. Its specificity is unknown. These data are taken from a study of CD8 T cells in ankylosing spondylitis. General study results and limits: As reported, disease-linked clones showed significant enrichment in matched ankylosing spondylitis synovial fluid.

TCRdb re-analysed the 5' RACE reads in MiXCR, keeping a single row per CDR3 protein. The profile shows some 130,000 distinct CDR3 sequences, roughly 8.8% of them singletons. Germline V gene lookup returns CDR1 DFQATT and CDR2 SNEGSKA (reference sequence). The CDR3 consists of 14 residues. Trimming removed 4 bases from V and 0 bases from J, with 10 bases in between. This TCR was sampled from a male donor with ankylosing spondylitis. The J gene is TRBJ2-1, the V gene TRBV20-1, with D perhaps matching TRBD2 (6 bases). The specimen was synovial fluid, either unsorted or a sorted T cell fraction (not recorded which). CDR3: CSAIQRASYNEQFF. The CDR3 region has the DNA TGCAGTGCTATTCAGCGGGCCTCCTACAATGAGCAGTTCTTC.